This TCR beta chain was observed in a study of OX40 agonist ivuxolimab in advanced cancers. Study in general: Checkpoint inhibitors had been given previously to 40% of patients. Three patients showed partial responses: one hepatocellular carcinoma and two cutaneous melanoma cases. Study-level results: Clones of CD4+ and CD8+ blood T cells grew by week 6 at doses of 0.1 to 3.0 mg/kg.

This clone was seen once. Its cognate antigen is unknown. Libraries were prepared by immunoSEQ multiplex PCR; TCRdb keeps only in-frame clonotypes and omits some of them. Among about 75,000 clones listed, roughly nine tenths were seen once. Trimming stripped 0 bases from V and 0 bases from J, with 7 bases between. CDR1 is SGHRS and CDR2 is YFSETQ in the germline V gene. CDR3 size: 16 residues. The clonotype was recovered from an adult with an advanced solid tumor such as melanoma, head and neck, liver or kidney cancer. The source was CD4+ or CD8+ T cells sorted from blood, collected in a trial of the OX40 agonist ivuxolimab. The chain recombines TRBV5-1 with TRBJ2-6; no clear D gene. This CDR3 reads CASSLAQLSGANVLTF. Written as DNA, the CDR3 is TGCGCCAGCAGCTTGGCACAGCTCTCTGGGGCCAACGTCCTGACTTTC.